The 31 T cell receptor beta chains given below trace back to one sample, sequenced in a study of T-cell memory formation after mild COVID-19. TCRdb re-called the 5' RACE reads with MiXCR, one entry per CDR3 protein. The sample holds roughly 350,000 distinct CDR3 sequences; around a fifth are singletons and the top ten take approximately 12%. Sequencing input: PBMCs or a T cell subset sorted from them (not recorded which). Source of these receptors: an adult woman who had mild COVID-19 (a few samples of this study predate the infection). Cell type and time point are not known.

A few counts support this clonotype. The rearrangement links TRBV5-1 to TRBJ2-7; D may be TRBD2 (5 bases). V shed 4 bases and J shed 3 bases, with 14 bases lying between them. CDR3 length: 14 residues. Germline lookup yields CDR1 SGHRS and CDR2 YFSETQ. The CDR3 bases are TGCGCCAGCAGCCCGTCGGAGGTCGGCTACGAGCAGTACTTC. Translating gives CASSPSEVGYEQYF.

The chain carries TRBV19 and TRBJ2-7; perhaps D is TRBD1 or TRBD2 (5 bases each). This CDR3 is 11 amino acids long. Germline V gene sequence: CDR1 LNHDA, CDR2 SQIVND (reference sequence). V was trimmed by 6 bases and J by 9 bases, leaving 12 bases between them. The CDR3 loop is CASSGADGQYF. As DNA, the CDR3 is TGTGCCAGTAGCGGGGCGGATGGGCAGTACTTC.

This clonotype appeared a few times. This chain joins TRBV12-3 or TRBV12-4 and TRBJ2-1, with 14 bases lining up with TRBD2. Unmatched junction bases numbered 7, after V lost 6 bases and J lost 9 bases. This CDR3 has 15 amino acids. Written as DNA, the CDR3 is TGTGCCAGCAGCTTGGGACTAGCGGGAGTTCCTGAGCAGTTCTTC. Protein: CASSLGLAGVPEQFF.

This chain connects TRBV20-1 to TRBJ2-7; 9 bases are a match to TRBD1. Unmatched junction bases numbered 11, after V lost 7 bases and J lost 7 bases. The CDR3 totals 13 residues. Germline-derived CDR1 and CDR2 are DFQATT and SNEGSKA (reference sequence). CDR3 residues: CSVPGTGSQEQYF. The CDR3 DNA reads TGCAGTGTCCCCGGGACAGGGTCCCAAGAGCAGTACTTC.

Only a few counts were recorded for this clonotype. The junction does not match germline at one end; this may be a read error. The V and J genes are TRBV3-1 and TRBJ2-5, with 13 bases fitting TRBD2. Looked up from germline, CDR1 is LGHDT and CDR2 is YNNKEL (reference sequence). The CDR3 runs to 16 residues. CDR3 sequence reads: CASSYKTGTSGAELHF. The CDR3, as DNA: TGTGCCAGCAGCTACAAAACCGGGACTAGCGGGGCAGAATTACACTTC.

The chain is built from TRBV7-8 and TRBJ2-1, with D perhaps matching TRBD2 (6 bases). Germline lookup yields CDR1 SGHVS and CDR2 FQNEAQ. This CDR3 spans 14 amino acids. V was clipped by 10 bases and J by 4 bases, with 17 bases between them. DNA of the CDR3: TGTGCCACTTCGCGGGAATCTGCGTACAATGAGCAGTTCTTC. Its translation: CATSRESAYNEQFF.

This clonotype turned up a few times. The chain employs TRBV24-1 and TRBJ2-5; D is uncertain. CDR3 length: 14 amino acids. CDR1 KGHDR and CDR2 SFDVKD come from the germline V gene. The V end was cut by 5 bases, the J end by 4 bases, with 13 bases between. In DNA, the CDR3 is TGTGCCACCAGTGGGTCGATACCTCCAGAGACCCAGTACTTC. Translated: CATSGSIPPETQYF.

The chain links TRBV4-2 to TRBJ2-1; 7 nucleotides line up with TRBD2. V lost 0 bases, J lost 8 bases, and 10 bases stayed unmatched. The CDR3 is made up of 16 amino acids. CDR1 and CDR2 from the germline V gene are LGHNA and YNFKEQ. CDR3 bases: TGTGCCAGCAGCCAAGAGGGGTGGGAGGGCGTCGATGAGCAGTTCTTC. It is translated as CASSQEGWEGVDEQFF.

This clonotype occurred many times. This chain connects TRBV7-9 to TRBJ2-7; 9 bases line up with TRBD2. V shed 1 base, J shed 4 bases, and the junction held 17 bases outside the gene matches. Germline values: CDR1 SEHNR, CDR2 FQNEAQ (reference sequence). The CDR3 consists of 19 residues. CDR3 sequence: CASSLDRLGVAGDLYEQYF. CDR3 nucleotides: TGTGCCAGCAGCTTAGACCGTCTAGGGGTAGCGGGAGACCTATACGAGCAGTACTTC.

The DNA for the CDR3 is TGCGCCAGCAGTGAACCGGGACAAAGCTCCTACGAGCAGTACTTC. Protein sequence: CASSEPGQSSYEQYF. The chain combines TRBV10-2 with TRBJ2-7; possibly TRBD1 for D (6 bases). Deletions cut 3 bases from V and 0 bases from J, with 12 bases between. CDR3 length: 15 residues. Germline assignment: CDR1 WSHSY and CDR2 SAAADI.

The V gene is TRBV4-2, the J gene TRBJ2-7; D unresolved. Germline V gene sequence: CDR1 LGHNA, CDR2 YNFKEQ. Trimming cost V 0 bases and J 5 bases, with 5 bases left between them. This CDR3 comprises 12 residues. The CDR3 nucleotides read TGTGCCAGCAGCCAAGATCGCCACGAGCAGTACTTC. Protein product: CASSQDRHEQYF.

The table lists this clonotype with a few counts. The rearrangement joins TRBV11-2 to TRBJ2-2, with TRBD1 matching over 12 bases. The length of the CDR3 is 17 residues. Germline lookup yields CDR1 SGHAT and CDR2 FQNNGV. The V and J ends lost 5 bases and 6 bases, in that order; junction bases with no gene match: 10. The CDR3: CASSRNRDRGRAGELFF. The CDR3 nucleotides are TGTGCCAGCAGCCGAAACCGGGACAGGGGGCGCGCCGGGGAGCTGTTTTTT.

V is TRBV9 and J is TRBJ1-3; 9 bases are a match to TRBD1. The J segment lost 0 bases and the V segment lost 3 bases, leaving 10 bases of the junction unmatched. The germline gives CDR1 SGDLS, CDR2 YYNGEE. This CDR3 has 18 residues. CDR3 amino acids: CASSARGQGWSSGNTIYF. The CDR3 nucleotides read TGTGCCAGCAGCGCCAGGGGACAGGGATGGAGCTCTGGAAACACCATATATTTT. The full variable domain, completed using reference TRBV9 and TRBJ1-3, is DSGVTQTPKHLITATGQRVTLRCSPRSGDLSVYWYQQSLDQGLQFLIQYYNGEERAKGNILERFSAQQFPDLHSELNLSSLELGDSALYFCASSARGQGWSSGNTIYFGEGSWLTVV.

The chain couples TRBV12-3 or TRBV12-4 to TRBJ1-1; D is uncertain. Trimming cost V 7 bases and J 4 bases, with 10 bases left between them. CDR3 length: 12 amino acids. DNA of the CDR3: TGTGCCAGCACCTCTGGATCCACTGAAGCTTTCTTT. Translating it yields CASTSGSTEAFF.

The V call is TRBV5-6, the J call TRBJ2-3; D may match TRBD1 or TRBD2 (5 bases each). CDR1 and CDR2 (germline): SGHDT, YYEEEE. V was trimmed by 0 bases and J by 6 bases, leaving 17 bases between them. CDR3 length: 16 residues. The DNA for the CDR3 is TGTGCCAGCAGCTTGGATAACCGGGACCGGCCCGATACGCAGTATTTT. This encodes CASSLDNRDRPDTQYF.

In its sample, this clonotype was seen a few times. J is TRBJ2-5 and V is TRBV29-1; D unclear. This CDR3 spans 12 amino acids. Germline V gene data show CDR1 as SQVTM and CDR2 as ANQGSEA. V lost 0 bases and J lost 5, with 7 bases in between. CDR3 sequence reads: CSVEDPGETQYF. CDR3 sequence (DNA): TGCAGCGTTGAAGATCCTGGGGAGACCCAGTACTTC.

The chain couples TRBV2 to TRBJ2-3; possibly TRBD2 for D (6 bases). Germline lookup yields CDR1 SNHLY and CDR2 FYNNEI. Trimming removed 6 bases at V and 6 bases at J, with 25 bases between. This CDR3 has 17 residues. CDR3 in DNA: TGTGCCAGCAGACAGACCCAACGGGGGATCTCGGGGGATACGCAGTATTTT. It translates to CASRQTQRGISGDTQYF.

The rearrangement links TRBV20-1 to TRBJ1-5, with D perhaps matching TRBD1 (5 bases). Germline assignment: CDR1 DFQATT and CDR2 SNEGSKA (reference sequence). The CDR3 totals 12 residues. The V end was cut by 5 bases, the J end by 9 bases, with 14 bases between. CDR3 nucleotides: TGCAGTGCTTACAGGAAAATGCGGCCCCAGCATTTT. Residues: CSAYRKMRPQHF.

In its sample, this clonotype was seen a few times. The rearrangement links TRBV14 to TRBJ2-1; D not certain. Germline V CDR1 and CDR2: SGHDN, FVKESK. This CDR3 contains 13 residues. V lost 3 bases and J lost 4, with 7 bases in between. The CDR3 region is CASSQTPYNEQFF. The DNA for the CDR3 is TGTGCCAGCAGCCAGACACCTTACAATGAGCAGTTCTTC. The full variable domain, rest sourced from reference TRBV14 and TRBJ2-1, is EAGVTQFPSHSVIEKGQTVTLRCDPISGHDNLYWYRRVMGKEIKFLLHFVKESKQDESGMPNNRFLAERTGGTYSTLKVQPAELEDSGVYFCASSQTPYNEQFFGPGTRLTVL.

This clonotype turned up a few times. The chain joins TRBV5-1 to TRBJ2-5; the match to TRBD1 covers 9 bases. Looked up from germline, CDR1 is SGHRS and CDR2 is YFSETQ. V was pared by 4 bases and J by 4 bases, with 8 bases of the junction left unmatched. The CDR3 extends over 15 amino acids. The CDR3 nucleotides are TGCGCCAGCAGCACGGGACAGGGATCTTCAGAGACCCAGTACTTC. The encoded protein is CASSTGQGSSETQYF. Full variable domain (remainder filled in from reference TRBV5-1 and TRBJ2-5): KAGVTQTPRYLIKTRGQQVTLSCSPISGHRSVSWYQQTPGQGLQFLFEYFSETQRNKGNFPGRFSGRQFSNSRSEMNVSTLELGDSALYLCASSTGQGSSETQYFGPGTRLLVL.

This clonotype was counted a few times. This sequence joins TRBV4-3 and TRBJ2-4; maybe TRBD2 (5 bases). Trimming removed 0 bases from V and 7 bases from J, with 13 bases in between. The CDR3 is made up of 15 amino acids. Germline V gene data show CDR1 as LGHNA and CDR2 as YSLEER. DNA for the CDR3: TGCGCCAGCAGCCAAGATCTAGCTGGGTCTAACATTCAGTACTTC. Its protein product is CASSQDLAGSNIQYF.

The V and J genes are TRBV5-1 and TRBJ1-1; no clear D gene. Germline-derived CDR1 and CDR2 are SGHRS and YFSETQ. Trimming took 6 bases from V and 4 from J, leaving 22 bases between them. This CDR3 region has 16 residues. Here the CDR3 DNA reads TGCGCCAGCACCCTTCCGGACCGCCCTTGGGGCACTGAAGCTTTCTTT. This encodes CASTLPDRPWGTEAFF.

This clonotype showed up many times. The chain carries TRBV29-1 and TRBJ2-1; 9 bases fit TRBD1. The germline gives CDR1 SQVTM, CDR2 ANQGSEA. V gave up 5 bases and J gave up 9 bases; unmatched junction bases: 8. This CDR3 has 13 amino acids. The CDR3 bases are TGCAGCGTTCCCAGGACAGGGGATATTGAGCAGTTCTTC. This encodes CSVPRTGDIEQFF.

J is TRBJ2-3 and V is TRBV4-1, with D maybe TRBD1 (6 bases). CDR3 length equals 16 residues. Germline V gives CDR1 MGHRA, CDR2 YSYEKL. The V gene lost 3 bases and the J gene lost 0 bases, with 13 bases spanning the gap. CDR3 sequence (DNA): TGCGCCAGCAGCCAGCGTACAGGGTTTAGCACAGATACGCAGTATTTT. It codes for CASSQRTGFSTDTQYF.

This clonotype was counted a few times. As DNA, the CDR3 is TGCAGTGCTAGAGGACCGGGGGGAGAGCAGTACTTC. Its protein product is CSARGPGGEQYF. The chain carries TRBV20-1 and TRBJ2-7; 7 positions agree with TRBD2. V gave up 1 base and J gave up 7 bases; unmatched junction bases: 4. Germline assignment: CDR1 DFQATT and CDR2 SNEGSKA (reference sequence). CDR3 size: 12 residues.

This CDR3 reads CASSPRGSTTNTEAFF. For the CDR3, the DNA is TGTGCCAGCTCACCTCGCGGCAGTACGACGAACACTGAAGCTTTCTTT. V is TRBV18 and J is TRBJ1-1; unclear D gene. V was cut by 3 bases and J by 1 base, with 15 bases left in between. This CDR3 contains 16 residues. The germline V gene has CDR1 KGHSH and CDR2 LQKENI.

V usage is TRBV12-3 or TRBV12-4 and J usage is TRBJ2-1; no reliable D call. The ends were cut back, 6 bases at V and 8 bases at J, with 11 bases in the middle. The CDR3 contains 12 residues. CDR3 in DNA: TGTGCCAGCAGCTGGGGTGGTGATGAGCAGTTCTTC. Encoded protein: CASSWGGDEQFF.

This clonotype came up a few times. This rearrangement joins TRBV24-1 to TRBJ2-1; D call uncertain. Germline CDR1 and CDR2: KGHDR and SFDVKD. This CDR3 comprises 13 residues. V lost 4 bases and J 7 bases, leaving 10 bases between the germline ends. The CDR3, as DNA: TGTGCCACCAGTGACTACAGCGAAAATGAGCAGTTCTTC. This codes for CATSDYSENEQFF.

This clonotype has just a few counts. V usage is TRBV2 and J usage is TRBJ2-3, with 7 bases that match TRBD2. J gave up 5 bases and V 4 bases, and 6 bases lay outside the gene matches. CDR1 and CDR2 (germline): SNHLY, FYNNEI. This CDR3 is 14 amino acids long. This chain's CDR3 is CASSGEGWRDTQYF. CDR3 in DNA: TGTGCCAGCAGTGGGGAGGGTTGGAGAGATACGCAGTATTTT.

The chain is built from TRBV5-1 and TRBJ1-5, with 8 nucleotides matching TRBD1. Germline V lookup: CDR1 SGHRS, CDR2 YFSETQ. Trimming took 5 bases from V and 3 from J; bases not matched to a gene: 7. The CDR3 contains 15 residues. This CDR3 is CASSSTGAINQPQHF. The CDR3 nucleotides are TGCGCCAGCAGTTCGACAGGGGCAATCAATCAGCCCCAGCATTTT.

In its sample, this clonotype was seen many times. The chain links TRBV6-6 to TRBJ1-4; TRBD1 is a possible D gene (6 bases). V was shortened by 0 bases and J by 4 bases, with 12 bases between the two germline ends. The length of the CDR3 is 16 residues. In germline, CDR1 is MNHNY, CDR2 SVGAGI (reference sequence). CDR3 protein: CASSYSPGHVNEKLFF. The DNA of the CDR3 is TGTGCCAGCAGTTACTCTCCGGGACATGTTAATGAAAAACTGTTTTTT.